One and the same sample provided the 14 T cell receptor beta chains below, sequenced in a study of blood T cell repertoires in COVID-19. The repertoire was sequenced with immunoSEQ multiplex PCR; TCRdb's copy has only in-frame clones and lacks some. The data hold about 400,000 clones, with roughly 86% observed a single time. Sequenced: PBMCs or T cells enriched from blood (not recorded which). The receptor set was obtained from a woman between 35 and 50 years old with acute COVID-19.

V usage is TRBV7-9 and J usage is TRBJ2-1; D not certain. Trimming took off 7 bases at V and 0 bases at J, with 13 bases between the two ends. This CDR3 spans 15 amino acids. The germline CDR1 and CDR2 sequences are SEHNR and FQNEAQ (reference sequence). The CDR3 protein is CASTSDEHSYNEQFF. The CDR3 nucleotides read TGTGCCAGCACCTCTGATGAGCACTCCTACAATGAGCAGTTCTTC.

V is TRBV4-2 and J is TRBJ1-6, with 11 bases aligning to TRBD1. Germline assignment: CDR1 LGHNA and CDR2 YNFKEQ. The CDR3 extends over 16 amino acids. With V trimmed by 3 bases and J by 10 bases, 8 bases remained unmatched. This chain's CDR3 is CASSQTWDRGFSPLHF. CDR3 nucleotides: TGTGCCAGCAGCCAGACTTGGGACAGGGGGTTCTCACCCCTCCACTTT.

The J gene is TRBJ2-7, the V gene TRBV21-1; the table's TRBD1 call for D was not verified on the DNA. TRBV21-1 is described as a pseudogene. The CDR3 loop spans 14 amino acids. CDR3: CANSRQDSFCEQYF. CDR3 in DNA: TGTGCCAACAGCCGGCAAGACAGCTTCTGCGAGCAGTACTTC.

This clone appeared once. The gene calls are TRBV21-1 and TRBJ1-1; the table names TRBD1, a call not compared with the DNA. TRBV21-1 is a listed pseudogene. The CDR3 has 17 residues. The CDR3 region is CASSNSQGQGWNTEAFF. In DNA, the CDR3 is TGTGCCAGCAGCAACTCCCAAGGACAGGGTTGGAACACTGAAGCTTTCTTT.

This clone came up a few times. The J gene is TRBJ1-5, the V gene TRBV6-1, with TRBD1 as a possible D gene (5 bases). Germline V gene data show CDR1 as MNHNS and CDR2 as SASEGT. There are 13 residues in the CDR3. Trimming took off 3 bases at V and 5 bases at J, with 8 bases between the two ends. The CDR3 DNA sequence: TGTGCCAGCAGTGATGCCAGGGATCAGCCCCAGCATTTT. Its protein product is CASSDARDQPQHF.

This chain joins TRBV19 and TRBJ1-4; D perhaps matches TRBD1 (5 bases). V lost 5 bases, J lost 2 bases, and 6 bases lay in between. This CDR3 comprises 13 residues. Germline V CDR1 and CDR2: LNHDA, SQIVND (reference sequence). Here the CDR3 reads CASSQGTNEKLFF. The CDR3 DNA is TGTGCCAGTAGTCAGGGCACTAATGAAAAACTGTTTTTT.

The V and J genes are TRBV5-1 and TRBJ2-7; TRBD1 matches at 8 bases. The V gene end was trimmed by 6 bases and the J gene end by 3 bases; junction bases not matched to a gene: 11. The CDR3 is made up of 15 amino acids. Germline V gene sequence: CDR1 SGHRS, CDR2 YFSETQ. The CDR3 nucleotides read TGCGCCAGCACCAAGGGGGCAGGGGGCGTCTACGAGCAGTACTTC. Protein product: CASTKGAGGVYEQYF.

The chain combines TRBV30 with TRBJ1-2; the match to TRBD1 covers 10 bases. The CDR3 sequence is 15 residues long. Germline V CDR1 and CDR2: GTSNPN, SVGIG (reference sequence). J was trimmed by 3 bases and V by 7 bases; bases with no gene match: 11. CDR3 sequence reads: CAFRGDRGPYYGYTF. Here the CDR3 DNA reads TGTGCCTTCCGGGGGGACAGGGGCCCCTACTATGGCTACACCTTC.

The genes are TRBV5-6 and TRBJ1-5, with TRBD1 identical over 8 bases. This CDR3 is built from 18 residues. V lost 0 bases, J lost 0 bases, and 8 bases stayed unmatched. Per the germline V gene, CDR1 is SGHDT and CDR2 is YYEEEE. The CDR3 here is CASSLAFRGPSSNQPQHF. The CDR3 nucleotides read TGTGCCAGCAGCTTGGCGTTCAGGGGGCCTTCTAGCAATCAGCCCCAGCATTTT. Drawing the rest from reference TRBV5-6 and TRBJ1-5, the complete variable domain is DAGVTQSPTHLIKTRGQQVTLRCSPKSGHDTVSWYQQALGQGPQFIFQYYEEEERQRGNFPDRFSGHQFPNYSSELNVNALLLGDSALYLCASSLAFRGPSSNQPQHFGDGTRLSIL.

This clone appeared once. V gene TRBV1 combines with J gene TRBJ2-3; the table's D call of TRBD2 was not tested on the DNA. TRBV1 is listed as a pseudogene. This CDR3 contains 18 residues. The CDR3 region is CTSSQDLASGGLTDTQYF. DNA of the CDR3: TGCACCAGCAGCCAAGATCTCGCTAGCGGGGGGTTGACAGATACGCAGTATTTT.

This rearrangement joins TRBV5-1 to TRBJ1-1; TRBD1 aligns across 7 bases. CDR3 length: 14 amino acids. V lost 4 bases and J lost 5; bases outside the gene matches: 8. Germline lookup yields CDR1 SGHRS and CDR2 YFSETQ. The CDR3 sequence: CASSPDRAATEAFF. The CDR3 DNA sequence: TGCGCCAGCAGCCCTGACAGGGCGGCGACTGAAGCTTTCTTT.

The gene calls are TRBV29-1 and TRBJ1-1, with a tentative D call TRBD1 (5 bases). In germline, CDR1 is SQVTM, CDR2 ANQGSEA. This CDR3 has 12 residues. Trimming removed 3 bases from V and 5 bases from J, with 10 bases in between. CDR3 loop: CSVDGGGTEAFF. The CDR3 DNA reads as TGCAGCGTTGACGGGGGGGGAACTGAAGCTTTCTTT.

The J gene is TRBJ1-6, the V gene TRBV2, with no clear D. This CDR3 comprises 14 residues. Trimming shortened V by 4 bases and J by 7 bases, and 11 bases separated the two germline ends. Germline loops: CDR1 SNHLY, CDR2 FYNNEI. CDR3 bases: TGTGCCAGCAGTGGGGCAGGTCGGAATTCACCCCTCCACTTT. Its protein is CASSGAGRNSPLHF.

A few counts support this clone. The V gene is TRBV5-5, the J gene TRBJ1-4; D is uncertain. V was cut by 4 bases and J by 2 bases, with 15 bases left in between. The germline CDR1 and CDR2 sequences are SGHKS and YYEKEE (reference sequence). CDR3 size: 16 residues. The CDR3 DNA sequence: TGTGCCAGCAGCGAGGTACCGGGATATACTAATGAAAAACTGTTTTTT. Translation: CASSEVPGYTNEKLFF.